By proportion, the clone carrying this TCR beta chain is medium-sized (0.01 to 0.1%). No antigen is known for it. This sample's TCRbeta library carried unique molecular identifier barcodes. TCRdb analysed the PCR reads with MiXCR anew, one entry per CDR3 protein. This sample has fewer than 20,000 distinct CDR3 sequences, with around 5.1% found just once. The data belong to a study of T-cell reconstitution after alpha-beta-depleted transplantation in children. Whole-study results and caveats: Fresh T-cell production supplied most of the T-cell counts and diversity seen one year after transplant. Where some patients showed high TCRbeta diversity at day 60, it came from recipient T cells and thymic progenitors that had survived. By about two months after transplant, alpha-beta T cells reportedly arose from several hundred graft clones that had expanded.

The CDR3 runs to 12 residues. V was cut by 7 bases and J by 8 bases, with 15 bases left in between. CDR1 is SQVTM and CDR2 is ANQGSEA in the germline V gene. This TCR came from a boy between 10 and 17 years old with acute lymphoblastic leukemia, due to receive a stem cell transplant. The rearrangement links TRBV29-1 to TRBJ2-1, with D possibly being TRBD1 or TRBD2 (5 bases each). Here the sequenced sample was PBMCs, taken before TCRalphabeta/CD19-depleted stem cell transplant. The CDR3 nucleotides read TGCAGCGCCCAAGAGAGGGGCGATGAGCAGTTCTTC. Protein: CSAQERGDEQFF.